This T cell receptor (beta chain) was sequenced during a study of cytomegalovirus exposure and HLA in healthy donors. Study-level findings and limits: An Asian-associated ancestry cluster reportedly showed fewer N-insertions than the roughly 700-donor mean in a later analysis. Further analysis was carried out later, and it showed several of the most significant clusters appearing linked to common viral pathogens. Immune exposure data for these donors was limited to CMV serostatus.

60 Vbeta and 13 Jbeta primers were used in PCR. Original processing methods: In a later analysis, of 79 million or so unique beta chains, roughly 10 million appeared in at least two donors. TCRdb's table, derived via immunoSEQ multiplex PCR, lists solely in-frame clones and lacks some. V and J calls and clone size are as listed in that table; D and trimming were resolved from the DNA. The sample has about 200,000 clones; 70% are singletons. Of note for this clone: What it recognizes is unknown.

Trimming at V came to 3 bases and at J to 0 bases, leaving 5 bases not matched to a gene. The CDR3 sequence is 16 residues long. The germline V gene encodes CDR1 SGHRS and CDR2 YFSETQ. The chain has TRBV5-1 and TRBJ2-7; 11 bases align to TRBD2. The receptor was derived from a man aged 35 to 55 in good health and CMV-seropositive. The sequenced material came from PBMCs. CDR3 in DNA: TGCGCCAGCAGCTCGGGACTAGCGGTAATCTCCTACGAGCAGTACTTC. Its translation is CASSSGLAVISYEQYF.